This T cell receptor beta chain was sequenced during a study of shared clonotypes between healthy human individuals (dated by TCRdb to the early 2020s). Regarding the study in general: The cohort comprised two women and a few men aged 18 to 49 years. For each donor, CD4 naive and CD4 memory were each given three plates, CD8 naive was given two plates, and CD8 memory was given one plate. Between about 0.8 and 9 billion PBMCs per donor were obtained by leukapheresis. To increase sequencing depth and limit assay-specific biases, different laboratories used diverse techniques to prepare libraries and sequence TCR repertoires. Blood TCR repertoires of five healthy adults were deeply sequenced to estimate repertoire size and the extent of clonotype sharing between individuals. Points the paper makes about the study in general: Incomplete sequencing was indicated by rarefaction of sorted-subset datasets, despite the large sequencing depth. Pairwise subsampling indicated that sequencing depth was expected to affect the degree of clonotype sharing among donors. Sharing across a handful of donors was observed for about 5% of naive CD4, 3% to 4% of naive CD8, over 2% of memory CD4, and roughly 0.4% of memory CD8 clonotypes. Higher generation probabilities were observed for clonotypes shared by all four sorted-subset donors than for non-shared clonotypes. The genetic and exposure-history diversity represented was limited by the small number of donors. Naive subsets generally had larger estimated clonotype richness than memory subsets. Sampling was restricted to blood, and TCR repertoires in tissue are likely to differ from TCR repertoires in blood.

This clone showed up just a few times. Its antigen is not yet known. No base qualities exist here, and no much larger clone lies one base off it. Using the deep immunoSEQ assay, TCR CDR3 regions were amplified from genomic DNA by multiplex PCR. For each cell subset, the extracted genomic DNA was distributed evenly across all wells of several immunoSEQ 96-well plates, and each plate served as one replicate. For sorted subsets, roughly 200 ng of genomic DNA, equivalent to some 30,000 T cell genomes, went into each replicate PCR. Purified libraries were measured with a Qubit 3.0 fluorometer, size-checked on a Bioanalyzer 2100, and measured again with the KAPA Library Quantification kit. Every immunoSEQ 96-well plate was sequenced on a separate single-read 150-cycle Illumina NextSeq 550 flow cell. The paper's processing steps were these. Because only junctional sequences without quality scores were contained in the immunoSEQ output, filtering matching that applied to full-length reads could not be performed. Sequences were annotated with PyIR, a Python wrapper for IgBLAST v1.9, and V/J genes and CDR3 were assigned using IMGT germline references. Reads were filtered out if the reads had weak V/J assignments (E-value above 1e-6), no CDR3, stop codons, out-of-frame junctions, or ambiguous translated residues. V3J clonotypes were defined as sequences sharing the same inferred V gene, J gene, and CDR3 amino acid sequence. Percentage overlap between repertoires was calculated by dividing the number of shared unique clonotypes by the size of the smaller repertoire. RTK rarefaction, the Chao1 estimator, and Recon v2.1 estimates of unobserved clonotypes were used to assess repertoire richness. For all TCRbeta clonotypes obtained by the gDNA method from four donors, generation probabilities were computed with OLGA. The table comes from immuneACCESS by way of TCRdb, which keeps in-frame sequences with V and J called. Part of the clones is missing from these tables; in studies checked, under half for an unresolved V gene and the rest for unknown reasons. Clone size and V and J calls were adopted from that table, with D and trimming inferred from the DNA. The sample profile shows some 89,000 clones; roughly two thirds of them were found once. About 45% of the sample rests with the top ten.

Donors were healthy HIV-negative adults with no recently reported acute infections or vaccinations. Every donor was a Caucasian adult residing in Nashville, Tennessee, USA. CD8 memory samples were composed of magnetically selected CD45RO+ cells combined with CCR7-negative CD45RA+ effector memory (TemRA) cells. Blood was collected by leukapheresis, and PBMCs were isolated by Ficoll-Histopaque density gradient centrifugation and then cryopreserved in liquid nitrogen vapor phase. Analytical flow cytometry was used to check the purity and quantity of every magnetically sorted T cell population. Each sorted fraction had its genomic DNA isolated and then quantified by UV absorbance on a Nanodrop 2000c. From a lookup of the germline V gene, CDR1 and CDR2 are SGHDT and YYEEEE. Reading from cysteine to phenylalanine, the CDR3 counts 18 amino acids. CDR3 DNA is the only sequence kept; it has 54 bases, read in frame from the first base. For this chain, trimming is 4 bases at the V end and 2 bases at the J end, and the number of junction bases without a gene match is 11.

The specimen was memory CD8+ T cells sorted from blood. The cell subset or site label on this specimen signifies: CD45RO+ cells pooled with CCR7-negative TemRA cells. The chain uses TRBV5-6 and TRBJ2-7; TRBD2 matches 14 bases in the middle. This receptor was taken from a young man in good health. The bases read TGTGCCAGCAGCCTAACGGGACTAGCGGGAGCAAATCCCTACGAGCAGTACTTC. Its translation reads: CASSLTGLAGANPYEQYF.